The sequence of this T cell receptor beta chain was determined in a study of CD8 T cells in ankylosing spondylitis. Study results and limitations: With a CD8+ phenotype, disease-linked clones were relatively rare in peripheral blood. A TCR beta motif of roughly eight highly homologous variants seemed to mark ankylosing spondylitis blood.

The table lists this clonotype with many counts. Its antigen is unidentified. TCRdb called the 5' RACE reads again in MiXCR, with one record for every CDR3 protein. The sample includes roughly 670,000 distinct CDR3 sequences, 15% to 20% of them seen just once. Germline trimming cut 1 base from V and 6 bases from J; bases unmatched to any gene: 2. CDR3 size: 13 residues. The sample was blood, either unsorted or a sorted T cell fraction (not recorded which). This receptor was obtained from a male donor with ankylosing spondylitis. The chain recombines TRBV12-3 or TRBV12-4 with TRBJ2-5, with 7 bases identical to TRBD1. As DNA, the CDR3 is TGTGCCAGCAGTTTAGGAGGGGGCAAGACCCAGTACTTC. Translated: CASSLGGGKTQYF.